These T cell receptor beta chains were read from a single sample in a study of cytomegalovirus exposure and HLA in healthy donors. Generated by immunoSEQ multiplex PCR, the TCRdb table keeps only in-frame clones and is missing some. The table includes about 99,000 clones, around 82% detected once. Sample: PBMCs. The source is a woman aged 40 to 49 in good health and CMV-seronegative. The CDR3 runs from the conserved cysteine through the conserved F or W. The D gene is left open where the match is weak. For some rows the clone size is stated as once, few or many, or as a class when expanded; others skip it.

J: TRBJ1-2
D: NA
V: TRBV4-2
size: NA
CDR3: CASSQGASWGGGYTF
DNA: TGTGCCAGCAGCCAAGGGGCTTCTTGGGGGGGAGGCTACACCTTC

J: TRBJ1-2
D: NA
V: TRBV29-1
size: NA
CDR3: CSVNPDSSYGYTF
DNA: TGCAGCGTTAATCCGGACAGCTCCTATGGCTACACCTTC

J: TRBJ1-5
D: NA
V: TRBV19
size: NA
CDR3: CASNPLEDSLPQHF
DNA: TGTGCCAGTAATCCCCTTGAGGACAGTTTACCCCAGCATTTT

J: TRBJ1-1
D: NA
V: TRBV5-1
size: NA
CDR3: CASSLERGSHTEAFF
DNA: TGCGCCAGCAGCTTAGAGCGGGGTAGTCACACTGAAGCTTTCTTT

J: TRBJ2-7
D: NA
V: TRBV28
size: NA
CDR3: CASSLGGFEQYF
DNA: TGTGCCAGCAGTTTAGGAGGTTTCGAGCAGTACTTC

J: TRBJ2-3
D: TRBD2
V: TRBV19
size: NA
CDR3: CASSTLAGVSDTQYF
DNA: TGTGCCAGTAGTACACTAGCGGGAGTGTCAGATACGCAGTATTTT

J: TRBJ2-7
D: TRBD2
V: TRBV7-9
size: few
CDR3: CASSPVIGTTDEQYF
DNA: TGTGCCAGCAGCCCCGTTATTGGGACTACCGACGAGCAGTACTTC

J: TRBJ2-3
D: TRBD2
V: TRBV9
size: NA
CDR3: CASSVVAGGSIAQYF
DNA: TGTGCCAGCAGCGTAGTAGCGGGAGGGTCGATAGCGCAGTATTTT

J: TRBJ1-3
D: NA
V: TRBV27
size: NA
CDR3: CASRPKWPGNTIYF
DNA: TGTGCCAGCAGGCCAAAGTGGCCTGGAAACACCATATATTTT

J: TRBJ2-1
D: TRBD2
V: TRBV7-9
size: NA
CDR3: CSSSPTRTSGVYNEQFF
DNA: TGTTCCAGCAGCCCGACCCGGACTAGCGGGGTTTACAATGAGCAGTTCTTC

J: TRBJ2-5
D: NA
V: TRBV11-1
size: NA
CDR3: CASSLAGSGTQYF
DNA: TGTGCCAGCAGCTTAGCCGGTTCGGGGACCCAGTACTTC

J: TRBJ2-7
D: TRBD1
V: TRBV4-1
size: NA
CDR3: CASSQYVTGGAGEQYF
DNA: TGCGCCAGCAGCCAATACGTCACAGGGGGCGCGGGGGAGCAGTACTTC

J: TRBJ2-3
D: TRBD2
V: TRBV6-4
size: few
CDR3: CASSDSGTSGTDTQYF
DNA: TGTGCCAGCAGTGACTCCGGGACTAGCGGGACAGATACGCAGTATTTT

J: TRBJ1-2
D: NA
V: TRBV2
size: few
CDR3: CASSISNYGYTF
DNA: TGTGCCAGCAGTATCTCTAACTATGGCTACACCTTC

J: TRBJ2-1
D: TRBD1
V: TRBV19
size: NA
CDR3: CASGTGLNNEQFF
DNA: TGTGCCAGCGGGACAGGACTTAACAATGAGCAGTTCTTC

J: TRBJ2-3
D: NA
V: TRBV11-1
size: NA
CDR3: CASSPGDKVVTDTQYF
DNA: TGTGCCAGCAGCCCTGGCGACAAAGTGGTGACAGATACGCAGTATTTT

J: TRBJ1-2
D: NA
V: TRBV4-1
size: NA
CDR3: CASSHTEGVVYGYTF
DNA: TGCGCCAGCAGCCATACCGAAGGGGTTGTCTATGGCTACACCTTC

J: TRBJ2-1
D: TRBD2
V: TRBV27
size: NA
CDR3: CASSLSLAGDNEQFF
DNA: TGTGCCAGCAGTTTATCACTAGCGGGAGATAATGAGCAGTTCTTC

J: TRBJ1-6
D: NA
V: TRBV28
size: once
CDR3: CASSPTRGSGSPLHF
DNA: TGTGCCAGCAGTCCCACCAGGGGTAGTGGTTCACCCCTCCACTTT

J: TRBJ1-6
D: TRBD1
V: TRBV30
size: NA
CDR3: CAWSRQGLSPLHF
DNA: TGTGCCTGGAGCCGACAGGGACTTTCACCCCTCCACTTT

J: TRBJ2-3
D: TRBD2
V: TRBV9
size: NA
CDR3: CASSQRGSGKSTDTQYF
DNA: TGTGCCAGCAGCCAGAGGGGAAGCGGGAAAAGCACAGATACGCAGTATTTT

J: TRBJ2-7
D: NA
V: TRBV28
size: NA
CDR3: CATTTYSYEQYF
DNA: TGTGCCACCACTACCTACTCCTACGAGCAGTACTTC

J: TRBJ1-2
D: NA
V: TRBV4-2
size: few
CDR3: CASSQDGQVTTYGYTF
DNA: TGTGCCAGCAGCCAAGACGGCCAGGTTACCACTTATGGCTACACCTTC

J: TRBJ1-1
D: TRBD1
V: TRBV11-2
size: NA
CDR3: CASSSSKTGMNTEAFF
DNA: TGTGCCAGCAGCTCATCCAAGACAGGGATGAACACTGAAGCTTTCTTT

J: TRBJ2-2
D: NA
V: TRBV6-5
size: once
CDR3: CASSIQGPNTGELFF
DNA: TGTGCCAGCAGTATACAGGGTCCGAACACCGGGGAGCTGTTTTTT

J: TRBJ1-1
D: NA
V: TRBV7-9
size: NA
CDR3: CASSSVNTEAFF
DNA: TGTGCCAGCAGCTCTGTCAACACTGAAGCTTTCTTT

J: TRBJ2-2
D: TRBD1
V: TRBV7-2
size: few
CDR3: CASSDPWTGANTGELFF
DNA: TGTGCCAGCAGCGATCCTTGGACAGGTGCGAACACCGGGGAGCTGTTTTTT

J: TRBJ2-2
D: TRBD2
V: TRBV4-1
size: NA
CDR3: CASSQDRFLLAGPGELFF
DNA: TGCGCCAGCAGCCAAGATCGATTTTTACTAGCGGGGCCCGGGGAGCTGTTTTTT

J: TRBJ2-5
D: TRBD1
V: TRBV7-9
size: NA
CDR3: CASSLGRDRVLQTQYF
DNA: TGTGCCAGCAGCTTAGGCCGGGACAGGGTCCTACAGACCCAGTACTTC

J: TRBJ2-4
D: NA
V: TRBV27
size: NA
CDR3: CASSLGGRQYF
DNA: TGTGCCAGCAGTTTAGGCGGGCGTCAGTACTTC

J: TRBJ1-1
D: NA
V: TRBV27
size: once
CDR3: CASSPKGTLNTEAFF
DNA: TGTGCCAGCAGTCCAAAAGGGACTCTAAACACTGAAGCTTTCTTT

J: TRBJ2-3
D: NA
V: TRBV9
size: NA
CDR3: CASSVAGLGTDTQYF
DNA: TGTGCCAGCAGCGTAGCAGGGTTGGGCACAGATACGCAGTATTTT

J: TRBJ2-7
D: NA
V: TRBV27
size: NA
CDR3: CASSLWQGIDEQYF
DNA: TGTGCCAGCAGTTTATGGCAGGGGATCGACGAGCAGTACTTC

J: TRBJ2-7
D: TRBD1
V: TRBV13
size: NA
CDR3: CASSPGQGSYEQYF
DNA: TGTGCCAGCAGCCCGGGACAGGGGTCCTACGAGCAGTACTTC

J: TRBJ2-1
D: NA
V: TRBV6-6
size: NA
CDR3: CASSYEAGAYNEQFF
DNA: TGTGCCAGCAGTTACGAGGCTGGTGCTTACAATGAGCAGTTCTTC

J: TRBJ1-6
D: TRBD1
V: TRBV29-1
size: NA
CDR3: CSVELQTGKDNSPLHF
DNA: TGCAGCGTTGAACTACAGACAGGGAAGGATAATTCACCCCTCCACTTT

J: TRBJ2-7
D: TRBD1
V: TRBV5-6
size: NA
CDR3: CASSSGQGPREQYF
DNA: TGTGCCAGCAGCTCGGGACAGGGGCCGCGCGAGCAGTACTTC

J: TRBJ1-1
D: NA
V: TRBV7-6
size: NA
CDR3: CASSLANSPGTEAFF
DNA: TGTGCCAGCAGCTTAGCGAATAGCCCGGGCACTGAAGCTTTCTTT

J: TRBJ2-1
D: TRBD2
V: TRBV10-3
size: NA
CDR3: CAISETSGYNEQFF
DNA: TGTGCCATCAGTGAGACTAGCGGATACAATGAGCAGTTCTTC

J: TRBJ2-1
D: NA
V: TRBV7-9
size: NA
CDR3: CASSLGYPLNEQFF
DNA: TGTGCCAGCAGCTTGGGCTACCCACTCAATGAGCAGTTCTTC

J: TRBJ1-2
D: TRBD1
V: TRBV27
size: NA
CDR3: CASKGVTGDYGYTF
DNA: TGTGCCAGCAAGGGGGTGACAGGGGACTATGGCTACACCTTC

J: TRBJ2-7
D: TRBD2
V: TRBV5-3
size: NA
CDR3: CAITSGRVELVSAGEQYF
DNA: TGTGCCATTACAAGCGGGAGGGTTGAACTCGTTAGTGCTGGCGAGCAGTACTTC

J: TRBJ2-2
D: NA
V: TRBV5-1
size: few
CDR3: CASRLGVTGELFF
DNA: TGCGCCAGCCGGCTAGGAGTCACCGGGGAGCTGTTTTTT

J: TRBJ2-1
D: TRBD1
V: TRBV11-3
size: NA
CDR3: CASSWFPTGGQFF
DNA: TGTGCCAGCAGCTGGTTCCCCACAGGGGGTCAATTCTTC

J: TRBJ1-4
D: NA
V: TRBV5-8
size: NA
CDR3: CASSLGPREKLFF
DNA: TGTGCCAGCAGCTTGGGACCGAGGGAAAAACTGTTTTTT

J: TRBJ1-1
D: TRBD1
V: TRBV2
size: NA
CDR3: CASSRDRVNTEAFF
DNA: TGTGCCAGCAGTAGGGACAGGGTTAACACTGAAGCTTTCTTT

J: TRBJ1-1
D: TRBD1
V: TRBV6-6
size: NA
CDR3: CASAPGQGANTEAFF
DNA: TGTGCCAGCGCCCCGGGACAGGGGGCGAACACTGAAGCTTTCTTT

J: TRBJ2-2
D: NA
V: TRBV5-1
size: NA
CDR3: CASSLPGTSTGELFF
DNA: TGCGCCAGCAGCTTACCCGGGACATCTACCGGGGAGCTGTTTTTT

J: TRBJ2-3
D: TRBD2
V: TRBV6-1
size: NA
CDR3: CASSENRAGDGHTQYF
DNA: TGTGCCAGCAGTGAAAATCGAGCGGGAGACGGCCATACGCAGTATTTT

J: TRBJ1-1
D: TRBD1
V: TRBV29-1
size: NA
CDR3: CSSSGTGGPTEAFF
DNA: TGCAGCTCATCTGGGACAGGGGGTCCCACTGAAGCTTTCTTT

J: TRBJ2-2
D: NA
V: TRBV6-6
size: few
CDR3: CASSYGGATGELFF
DNA: TGTGCCAGCAGTTACGGAGGAGCTACCGGGGAGCTGTTTTTT

J: TRBJ2-2
D: NA
V: TRBV11-3
size: NA
CDR3: CASSSRGINGELFF
DNA: TGTGCCAGCAGCTCCCGAGGGATCAACGGGGAGCTGTTTTTT

J: TRBJ1-1
D: NA
V: TRBV15
size: NA
CDR3: CATSPWGSTGTEAFF
DNA: TGTGCCACCAGCCCGTGGGGTTCGACAGGCACTGAAGCTTTCTTT